This T cell receptor (beta chain) was found in a study of blood T cell repertoires in COVID-19. At the level of the study: Material from acute and convalescent COVID-19 was sourced from the United States, Italy and Spain. Sources were T cells, B-cell-depleted T cells, or PBMCs; the material itself was cDNA or gDNA.

Those enrolled in Seattle joined during active infection and were followed longitudinally afterward. In the original workflow: Cell counts per sample came from amplifying reference gene primers. Produced via immunoSEQ multiplex PCR; TCRdb's table is partial and in-frame only. The DNA was the basis for D and trimming; V, J and clone size are from that table. The table has 410,000 or so clones, around nine tenths seen once. CDR3 length: 13 residues. V lost 2 bases and J lost 5, with 10 bases in between. Germline-derived CDR1 and CDR2 are MNHEY and SVGEGT. The source of this sequence is a woman aged 40 to 55 with COVID-19, enrolled during active disease. Sample: peripheral blood. The chain joins TRBV6-2 or TRBV6-3 to TRBJ2-7; unclear D gene. This chain's CDR3 is CASSYPGGHEQYF. The CDR3 DNA sequence: TGTGCCAGCAGTTACCCCGGTGGTCACGAGCAGTACTTC.